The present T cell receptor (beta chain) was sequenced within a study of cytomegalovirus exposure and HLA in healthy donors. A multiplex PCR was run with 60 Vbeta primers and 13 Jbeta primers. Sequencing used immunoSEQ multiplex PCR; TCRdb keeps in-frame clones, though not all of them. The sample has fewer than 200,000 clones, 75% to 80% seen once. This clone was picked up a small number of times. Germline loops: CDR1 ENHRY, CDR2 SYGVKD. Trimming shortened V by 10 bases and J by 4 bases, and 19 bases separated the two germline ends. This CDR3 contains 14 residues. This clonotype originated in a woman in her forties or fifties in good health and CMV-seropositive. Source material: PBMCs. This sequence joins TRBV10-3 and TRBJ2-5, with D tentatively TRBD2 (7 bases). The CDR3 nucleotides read TGTGCCACCGCGCTTGGGGGAGGGGGAGAGACCCAGTACTTC. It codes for CATALGGGGETQYF.